The next 3 T cell receptor beta chains were all read from a single sample in a study of vaccination and CD4 T cells after COVID-19. Which antigens these TCRs recognize remains unknown. The treatment here: roughly nine-day PBMC culture with coronavirus spike peptide pools or control peptides (ViraFEST assay). Sequenced with the Oncomine TCR Beta short-read assay was DNA taken from cultured CD4+ T cells. TCRdb fed the PCR reads into MiXCR, producing one record per CDR3 protein. The sample shows some 15,000 distinct CDR3 sequences, around 60% of them seen only once. The sequenced sample consisted of CD4+ T cells from blood, cultured in vitro. The receptors were gathered from a human donor who had recovered from COVID-19.

The V gene is TRBV6-1, the J gene TRBJ1-1; D unclear. Trimming left V 6 bases short and J 1 base short, with 12 bases between. The CDR3 spans 14 residues. The germline gives CDR1 MNHNS, CDR2 SASEGT. The CDR3 DNA follows: TGTGCCAGCAGCGCGACATGGAGGAACACTGAAGCTTTCTTT. Translation gives CASSATWRNTEAFF.

As DNA, the CDR3 is TGTGCCAGCAGTTACAGGCAGGGTAATTCACCCCTCCACTTT. Its translation is CASSYRQGNSPLHF. The V call is TRBV6-5, the J call TRBJ1-6; tentative D call: TRBD1 (5 bases). Germline loops: CDR1 MNHEY, CDR2 SVGAGI. Trimming left V 2 bases short and J 6 bases short, with 8 bases between. The CDR3 has 14 residues.

V is TRBV20-1 and J is TRBJ2-3; D not resolved. With 5 bases removed from V and 7 bases from J, the gap between germline ends came to 10 bases. Germline CDR1 is DFQATT and CDR2 is SNEGSKA (reference sequence). This CDR3 has 11 amino acids. The DNA for the CDR3 is TGCAGTGCTCCCGATCAGCATACGCAGTATTTT. The encoded protein is CSAPDQHTQYF.